A single sample is the source of the 14 T cell receptor beta chains below, sequenced in a study of siplizumab effects on memory and regulatory T cells. Produced via immunoSEQ multiplex PCR; TCRdb's table is partial and in-frame only. The sample has 50,000 to 75,000 clones; 65% to 80% are singletons. Sequencing was done on a sample of memory CD4+ T cells sorted from blood. These receptors were taken from a human donor in good health.

This clone was counted only a few times. The V and J genes are TRBV27 and TRBJ1-1; D is undetermined. V was cut by 4 bases and J by 4 bases, with 16 bases left in between. The CDR3 contains 15 residues. Germline V gene sequence: CDR1 MNHEY, CDR2 SMNVEV (reference sequence). CDR3: CASSSDRSPATEAFF. DNA for the CDR3: TGTGCCAGCAGTTCTGACCGTAGCCCTGCCACTGAAGCTTTCTTT.

This sequence joins TRBV28 and TRBJ2-1; 8 nucleotides agree with TRBD2. Germline assignment: CDR1 MDHEN and CDR2 SYDVKM. The junction had 3 bases not matched to a gene; V was cut back by 2 bases and J by 6 bases. This CDR3 contains 14 residues. The CDR3 DNA reads TGTGCCAGCAGTTTAGGGACTAGTCCCAATGAGCAGTTCTTC. This gives the protein CASSLGTSPNEQFF.

This chain connects TRBV27 to TRBJ1-1, with a possible D match to TRBD1 (5 bases). Germline V gene lookup returns CDR1 MNHEY and CDR2 SMNVEV (reference sequence). The CDR3 has 13 amino acids. The V end was cut by 2 bases, the J end by 6 bases, with 10 bases between. CDR3 sequence (DNA): TGTGCCAGCAGTTTACAGGGTACTCCTGAAGCTTTCTTT. Its protein product is CASSLQGTPEAFF.

The V and J genes are TRBV14 and TRBJ1-1, with no clear D. CDR1 and CDR2 from the germline V gene are SGHDN and FVKESK. The CDR3 covers 15 residues. Trimming shortened V by 3 bases and J by 6 bases, and 17 bases separated the two germline ends. DNA for the CDR3: TGTGCCAGCAGCCAGGATGAAACAGCGTCGGCTGAAGCTTTCTTT. It codes for CASSQDETASAEAFF.

The chain recombines TRBV5-6 with TRBJ1-2, with unresolved D. Germline loops: CDR1 SGHDT, CDR2 YYEEEE. V was trimmed by 1 base and J by 4 bases, leaving 11 bases between them. CDR3 length: 14 residues. The CDR3 spells CASSLWVSPYGYTF. In nucleotides, the CDR3 is TGTGCCAGCAGCTTGTGGGTTTCTCCCTATGGCTACACCTTC.

V gene TRBV19 combines with J gene TRBJ2-1; no reliable D call. Deletions cut 2 bases from V and 8 bases from J, with 7 bases between. The germline CDR1 and CDR2 sequences are LNHDA and SQIVND (reference sequence). The CDR3 covers 12 residues. CDR3 sequence: CASSIRTYEQFF. CDR3 DNA: TGTGCCAGTAGTATAAGAACCTATGAGCAGTTCTTC. Complete variable domain (other parts from reference TRBV19 and TRBJ2-1): DGGITQSPKYLFRKEGQNVTLSCEQNLNHDAMYWYRQDPGQGLRLIYYSQIVNDFQKGDIAEGYSVSREKKESFPLTVTSAQKNPTAFYLCASSIRTYEQFFGPGTRLTVL.

Concerning this clone itself: In the same sample, other DNA sequences code for this CDR3. This chain joins TRBV6-5 and TRBJ1-2; 7 bases map to TRBD1. The CDR3 runs 13 residues. Per the germline V gene, CDR1 is MNHEY and CDR2 is SVGAGI. After removal of 6 bases from V and 2 bases from J, the junction contained 3 bases not matched to a gene. DNA of the CDR3: TGTGCCAGCAGCCAGGGACAGAACTATGGCTACACCTTC. Residues: CASSQGQNYGYTF.

This chain connects TRBV5-4 to TRBJ2-5; TRBD1 aligns across 9 bases. Per the germline V gene, CDR1 is SGHNT and CDR2 is YYREEE (reference sequence). CDR3 length equals 16 residues. The junction had 7 bases not matched to a gene; V was cut back by 0 bases and J by 4 bases. In DNA, the CDR3 is TGTGCCAGCAGCTTGGGGACAGGGGTAAAGGGAGAGACCCAGTACTTC. The encoded protein is CASSLGTGVKGETQYF.

The chain uses TRBV7-2 and TRBJ1-6; D gene unclear. The CDR3 is 16 amino acids. V was cut by 4 bases and J by 3 bases, with 13 bases left in between. Germline V CDR1 and CDR2: SGHTA, FQGNSA. DNA for the CDR3: TGTGCCAGCAGCTCCACTCGTGTAGGCTATAATTCACCCCTCCACTTT. Residues: CASSSTRVGYNSPLHF.

V and J are TRBV7-2 and TRBJ2-6; 9 nucleotides agree with TRBD1. Trimming at V came to 6 bases and at J to 1 base, leaving 7 bases not matched to a gene. CDR1 is SGHTA, CDR2 FQGNSA, per germline. This CDR3 has 17 residues. CDR3 coding DNA: TGTGCCAGCAGGGTGGTACAGGGGGCATCTGGGGCCAACGTCCTGACTTTC. This encodes CASRVVQGASGANVLTF.

The chain combines TRBV25-1 with TRBJ2-1; no definite D call. Trimming removed 5 bases from V and 15 bases from J, with 14 bases in between. The CDR3 is 11 residues long. Per germline, CDR1 MGHDK and CDR2 SYGVNS. In nucleotides, the CDR3 is TGTGCCAGCAGTACTTCCCTTGATGCGTTCTTC. This codes for CASSTSLDAFF.

The chain uses TRBV28 and TRBJ2-5, with D possibly being TRBD1 or TRBD2 (5 bases each). Germline CDR1 is MDHEN and CDR2 is SYDVKM. This CDR3 comprises 17 residues. V gave up 1 base and J gave up 2 bases, with 17 bases separating them. The CDR3 DNA follows: TGTGCCAGCAGTTTATCCGGGAAGGGGAGAAGACAAGAGACCCAGTACTTC. This translates into CASSLSGKGRRQETQYF. The full variable domain, in which reference TRBV28 and TRBJ2-5 provide the parts outside the CDR3, is DVKVTQSSRYLVKRTGEKVFLECVQDMDHENMFWYRQDPGLGLRLIYFSYDVKMKEKGDIPEGYSVSREKKERFSLILESASTNQTSMYLCASSLSGKGRRQETQYFGPGTRLLVL.

The gene calls are TRBV7-9 and TRBJ2-5; 7 nucleotides line up with TRBD1. J gave up 1 base and V 5 bases, and 7 bases lay outside the gene matches. CDR3 length equals 15 residues. The germline CDR1 and CDR2 sequences are SEHNR and FQNEAQ (reference sequence). The CDR3 DNA reads TGTGCCAGCAGCACCGGAGCAGGGGGCCAAGAGACCCAGTACTTC. As protein: CASSTGAGGQETQYF. The variable domain in full, completed from reference TRBV7-9 and TRBJ2-5, reads DTGVSQNPRHKITKRGQNVTFRCDPISEHNRLYWYRQTLGQGPEFLTYFQNEAQLEKSRLLSDRFSAERPKGSFSTLEIQRTEQGDSAMYLCASSTGAGGQETQYFGPGTRLLVL.

The chain has TRBV7-3 and TRBJ2-2; D remains unclear. The CDR3 has 14 amino acids. The germline CDR1 and CDR2 sequences are SGHTA and FQGTGA. The V gene lost 5 bases and the J gene lost 5 bases, with 12 bases spanning the gap. CDR3 sequence reads: CASSLLPVTGELFF. The CDR3 DNA reads as TGTGCCAGCAGCCTCCTCCCTGTGACCGGGGAGCTGTTTTTT.